One sample yielded the 16 T cell receptor beta chains listed below, sequenced in a study of memory CD4+ T cells and cytomegalovirus serostatus. The sort gate was single viable CD3+CD4+CD8-CD45RO+ cells for memory CD4+ T cells. Data came from immunoSEQ multiplex PCR; TCRdb stores just in-frame clones and leaves some out. The sample includes some 58,000 clones, 60% to 80% seen only once; the top ten take 0.88%. Sequencing was carried out using memory CD4+ T cells from blood. The receptors come from an adult in good health and CMV-seronegative.

This clone occurred a few times. V gene TRBV5-1 combines with J gene TRBJ2-7; 14 nucleotides align to TRBD2. CDR1 SGHRS and CDR2 YFSETQ come from the germline V gene. The CDR3 contains 20 residues. Unmatched junction bases numbered 17, after V lost 4 bases and J lost 2 bases. The CDR3 bases are TGCGCCAGCAGCCCCGGGACTAGCGGGAGTCCTTCGGGAAGGACCTACGAGCAGTACTTC. The encoded protein is CASSPGTSGSPSGRTYEQYF.

The chain links TRBV7-7 to TRBJ1-5; maybe TRBD1 (5 bases). CDR3 length: 18 residues. Germline V gene sequence: CDR1 SSHAT, CDR2 FNYEAQ (reference sequence). The chain's CDR3 is CASLDVSRDDYSNQPQHF. The CDR3 bases are TGTGCTAGTCTCGATGTATCTAGGGACGACTATAGCAATCAGCCCCAGCATTTT.

The gene calls are TRBV6-6 and TRBJ1-2, with 8 bases aligning to TRBD1. This CDR3 is 14 amino acids long. Trimming at V came to 6 bases and at J to 5 bases, leaving 8 bases not matched to a gene. Germline CDR1 is MNHNY and CDR2 is SVGAGI (reference sequence). This CDR3 reads CASRYDGQGYGYTF. CDR3 coding DNA: TGTGCCAGCAGGTACGACGGACAGGGTTATGGCTACACCTTC.

This chain joins TRBV6-5 and TRBJ1-2, with TRBD1 matching 8 bases. Germline V gene data show CDR1 as MNHEY and CDR2 as SVGAGI. V dropped 5 bases and J dropped 6; count of bases not matched to a gene: 11. CDR3 length: 15 amino acids. For the CDR3, the DNA is TGTGCCAGCAGTCCAAACGGACAGGGTTGGAATGGCTACACCTTC. Translated: CASSPNGQGWNGYTF.

The genes are TRBV28 and TRBJ2-7; D is perhaps TRBD1 (6 bases). Trimming cost V 6 bases and J 7 bases, with 22 bases left between them. The germline V gene encodes CDR1 MDHEN and CDR2 SYDVKM. The CDR3 runs 15 residues. The CDR3 bases are TGTGCCAGCAGCACTTTCGGGCAGGGGTTCTGGGAGCAGTACTTC. It is translated as CASSTFGQGFWEQYF.

This chain links TRBV7-9 with TRBJ2-6; D perhaps matches TRBD2 (5 bases). This CDR3 region has 18 residues. Deletions cut 1 base from V and 0 bases from J, with 13 bases between. Germline-derived CDR1 and CDR2 are SEHNR and FQNEAQ (reference sequence). The chain's CDR3 is CASSLGPGYSSGANVLTF. DNA of the CDR3: TGTGCCAGCAGCTTAGGTCCGGGATATAGCTCTGGGGCCAACGTCCTGACTTTC.

This rearrangement joins TRBV7-8 to TRBJ1-5, with D uncertain. V was pared by 0 bases and J by 9 bases, with 15 bases between. This CDR3 comprises 15 residues. CDR1 and CDR2 from the germline V gene are SGHVS and FQNEAQ. CDR3: CASSLAVPEQWPQHF. The CDR3 DNA reads TGTGCCAGCAGCTTAGCGGTCCCGGAACAGTGGCCCCAGCATTTT.

The chain has TRBV14 and TRBJ1-1, with D hard to call. The CDR3 runs 16 residues. V was trimmed by 4 bases and J by 1 base, leaving 16 bases between them. Germline V gives CDR1 SGHDN, CDR2 FVKESK. CDR3: CASSPLGVGQNTEAFF. The CDR3 region has the DNA TGTGCCAGCAGCCCCCTCGGAGTGGGTCAGAACACTGAAGCTTTCTTT.

This chain links TRBV7-3 with TRBJ2-3; 7 positions match TRBD1. This CDR3 has 15 residues. Germline V gives CDR1 SGHTA, CDR2 FQGTGA. The J segment lost 2 bases and the V segment lost 2 bases, leaving 4 bases of the junction unmatched. The CDR3 region has the DNA TGTGCCAGCAGCTTACGGACAGGCACCACAGATACGCAGTATTTT. Translated: CASSLRTGTTDTQYF.

This chain joins TRBV6-5 and TRBJ2-1; 11 bases fit TRBD2. The CDR3 length is 16 residues. The V segment lost 4 bases and the J segment 10 bases; nucleotides outside the gene matches: 12. Germline V gene sequence: CDR1 MNHEY, CDR2 SVGAGI. The CDR3 reads CASSSPTSGRGWEQFF. CDR3 nucleotides: TGTGCCAGCAGTTCTCCTACTAGCGGGAGAGGATGGGAGCAGTTCTTC.

The rearrangement uses TRBV6-1 and TRBJ1-4; D perhaps matches TRBD1 (5 bases). V was cut by 6 bases and J by 4 bases, with 9 bases left in between. The V gene's germline CDR1 is MNHNS and CDR2 SASEGT. This CDR3 comprises 13 residues. CDR3 nucleotide sequence: TGTGCCAGCAGAAGACAGAGTAATGAAAAACTGTTTTTT. As protein: CASRRQSNEKLFF.

The chain couples TRBV27 to TRBJ1-2; D is possibly TRBD1 (5 bases). Germline-derived CDR1 and CDR2 are MNHEY and SMNVEV (reference sequence). The CDR3 length is 17 residues. The V and J ends lost 3 bases and 0 bases respectively, with 17 bases between them. The CDR3 loop is CASSFVGNQGPNYGYTF. DNA of the CDR3: TGTGCCAGCAGTTTCGTTGGAAATCAGGGTCCTAACTATGGCTACACCTTC.

This clone was seen a few times. The chain links TRBV6-1 to TRBJ1-2, with no clear D. CDR1 is MNHNS, CDR2 SASEGT, per germline. CDR3 size: 15 residues. V lost 2 bases and J lost 3, with 13 bases in between. The DNA of the CDR3 is TGTGCCAGCAGTGAAATTAACCCCTCTGACTATGGCTACACCTTC. Encoded protein: CASSEINPSDYGYTF.

The chain is built from TRBV18 and TRBJ2-7; a possible D gene is TRBD1 (6 bases). Germline V gene data show CDR1 as KGHSH and CDR2 as LQKENI. Trimming removed 3 bases from V and 3 bases from J, with 9 bases in between. The length of the CDR3 is 13 residues. This CDR3 reads CASSPGTIYEQYF. CDR3 DNA sequence: TGTGCCAGCTCACCTGGGACAATCTACGAGCAGTACTTC. The full variable domain, with the rest looked up from reference TRBV18 and TRBJ2-7, is NAGVMQNPRHLVRRRGQEARLRCSPMKGHSHVYWYRQLPEEGLKFMVYLQKENIIDESGMPKERFSAEFPKEGPSILRIQQVVRGDSAAYFCASSPGTIYEQYFGPGTRLTVT.

The chain joins TRBV5-6 to TRBJ1-2; D possibly corresponds to TRBD1 (6 bases). Germline CDR1 reads SGHDT; CDR2 reads YYEEEE. The CDR3 loop spans 14 amino acids. Trimming stripped 1 base from V and 4 bases from J, with 11 bases between. The CDR3 coding sequence is TGTGCCAGCAGCTTGAGGGGGGGCGGCTATGGCTACACCTTC. Translated, it gives CASSLRGGGYGYTF.

The chain recombines TRBV9 with TRBJ2-1; a weak D match, TRBD1 (6 bases). Trimming removed 0 bases at V and 0 bases at J, with 13 bases between. Germline CDR1 and CDR2: SGDLS and YYNGEE. The CDR3 covers 17 residues. DNA of the CDR3: TGTGCCAGCAGCGTAGGAGGGGGTTACTTCTCCTACAATGAGCAGTTCTTC. It specifies CASSVGGGYFSYNEQFF.